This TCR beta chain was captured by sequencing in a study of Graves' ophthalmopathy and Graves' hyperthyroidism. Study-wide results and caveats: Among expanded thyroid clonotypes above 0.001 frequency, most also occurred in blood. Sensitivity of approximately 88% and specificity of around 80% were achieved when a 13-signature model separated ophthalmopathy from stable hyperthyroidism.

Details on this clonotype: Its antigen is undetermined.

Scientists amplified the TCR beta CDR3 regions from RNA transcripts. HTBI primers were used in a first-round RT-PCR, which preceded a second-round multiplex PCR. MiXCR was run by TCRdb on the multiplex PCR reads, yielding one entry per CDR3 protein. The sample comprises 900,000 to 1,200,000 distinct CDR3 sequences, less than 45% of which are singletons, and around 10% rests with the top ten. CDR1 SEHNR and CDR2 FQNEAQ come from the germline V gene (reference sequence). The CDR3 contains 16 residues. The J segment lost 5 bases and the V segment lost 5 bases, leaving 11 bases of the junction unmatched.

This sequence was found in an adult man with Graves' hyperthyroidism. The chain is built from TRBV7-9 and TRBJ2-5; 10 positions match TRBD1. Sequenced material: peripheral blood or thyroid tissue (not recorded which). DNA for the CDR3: TGTGCCAGCAGCAACCGGGACAGGGGTTCGTGGGAGACCCAGTACTTC. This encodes CASSNRDRGSWETQYF.